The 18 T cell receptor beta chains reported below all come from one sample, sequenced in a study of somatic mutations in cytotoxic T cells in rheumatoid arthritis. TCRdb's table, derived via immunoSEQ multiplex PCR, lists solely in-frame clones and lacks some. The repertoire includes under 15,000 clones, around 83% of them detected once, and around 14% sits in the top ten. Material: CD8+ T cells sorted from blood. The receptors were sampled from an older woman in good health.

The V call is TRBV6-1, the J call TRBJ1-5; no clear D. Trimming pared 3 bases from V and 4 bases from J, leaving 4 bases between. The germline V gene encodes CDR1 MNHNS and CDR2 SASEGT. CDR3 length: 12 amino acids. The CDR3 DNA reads TGTGCCAGCAGTGATGTAAATCAGCCCCAGCATTTT. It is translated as CASSDVNQPQHF.

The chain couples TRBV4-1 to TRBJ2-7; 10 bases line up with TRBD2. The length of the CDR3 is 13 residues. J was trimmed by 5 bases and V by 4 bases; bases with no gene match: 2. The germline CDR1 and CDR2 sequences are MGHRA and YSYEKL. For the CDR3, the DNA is TGCGCCAGCAGCCCCGGGACTAGCGACGAGCAGTACTTC. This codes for CASSPGTSDEQYF.

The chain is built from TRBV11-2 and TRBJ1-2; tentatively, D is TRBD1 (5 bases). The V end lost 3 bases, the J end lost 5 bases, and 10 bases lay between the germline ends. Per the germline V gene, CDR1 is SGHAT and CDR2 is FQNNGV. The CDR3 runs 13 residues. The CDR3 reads CASSFGGTYGYTF. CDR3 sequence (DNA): TGTGCCAGCAGCTTTGGGGGGACTTATGGCTACACCTTC. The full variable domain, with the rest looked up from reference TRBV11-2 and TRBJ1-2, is EAGVAQSPRYKIIEKRQSVAFWCNPISGHATLYWYQQILGQGPKLLIQFQNNGVVDDSQLPKDRFSAERLKGVDSTLKIQPAKLEDSAVYLCASSFGGTYGYTFGSGTRLTVV.

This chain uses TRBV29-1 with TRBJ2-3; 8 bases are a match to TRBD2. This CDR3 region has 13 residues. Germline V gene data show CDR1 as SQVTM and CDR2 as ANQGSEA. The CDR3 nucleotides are TGCAGTGTCGGGGGACTAGATTTCGGTACGCAGTATTTT. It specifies CSVGGLDFGTQYF.

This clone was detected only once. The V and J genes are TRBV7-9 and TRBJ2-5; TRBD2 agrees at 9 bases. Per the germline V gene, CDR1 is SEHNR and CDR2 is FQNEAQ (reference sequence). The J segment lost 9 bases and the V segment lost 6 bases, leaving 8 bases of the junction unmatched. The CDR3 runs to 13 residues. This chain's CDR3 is CASRVAGEQAQYF. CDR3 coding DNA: TGTGCCAGCAGGGTAGCGGGGGAGCAGGCCCAGTACTTC.

CDR3 region: CASREGLAGGLNEQFF. CDR3 DNA: TGTGCCAGCAGGGAAGGGCTAGCGGGGGGGCTAAATGAGCAGTTCTTC. This sequence joins TRBV5-6 and TRBJ2-1, with TRBD2 identical over 12 bases. The CDR3 length is 16 residues. CDR1 and CDR2 (germline): SGHDT, YYEEEE. V was clipped by 5 bases and J by 7 bases; unmatched bases: 10. Based on the CDR3 plus reference TRBV5-6 and TRBJ2-1, the full variable domain is DAGVTQSPTHLIKTRGQQVTLRCSPKSGHDTVSWYQQALGQGPQFIFQYYEEEERQRGNFPDRFSGHQFPNYSSELNVNALLLGDSALYLCASREGLAGGLNEQFFGPGTRLTVL.

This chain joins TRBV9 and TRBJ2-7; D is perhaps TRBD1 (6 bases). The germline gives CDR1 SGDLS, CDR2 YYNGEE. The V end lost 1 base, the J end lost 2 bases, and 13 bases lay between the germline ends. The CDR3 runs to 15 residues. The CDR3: CASSVLKQGTYEQYF. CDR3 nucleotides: TGTGCCAGCAGCGTACTCAAACAGGGCACCTACGAGCAGTACTTC.

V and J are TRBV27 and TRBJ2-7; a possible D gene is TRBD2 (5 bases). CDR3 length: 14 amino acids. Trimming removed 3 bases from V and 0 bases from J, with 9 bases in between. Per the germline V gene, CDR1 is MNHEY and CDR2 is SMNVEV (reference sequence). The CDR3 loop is CASSFGGASYEQYF. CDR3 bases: TGTGCCAGCAGTTTTGGAGGTGCCTCCTACGAGCAGTACTTC.

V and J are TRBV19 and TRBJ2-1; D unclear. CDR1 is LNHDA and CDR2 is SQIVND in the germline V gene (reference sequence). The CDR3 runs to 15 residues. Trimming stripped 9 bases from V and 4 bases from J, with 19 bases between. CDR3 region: CASTREVWVYNEQFF. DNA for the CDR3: TGTGCCAGCACCCGAGAGGTTTGGGTTTACAATGAGCAGTTCTTC. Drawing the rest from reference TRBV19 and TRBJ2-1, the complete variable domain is DGGITQSPKYLFRKEGQNVTLSCEQNLNHDAMYWYRQDPGQGLRLIYYSQIVNDFQKGDIAEGYSVSREKKESFPLTVTSAQKNPTAFYLCASTREVWVYNEQFFGPGTRLTVL.

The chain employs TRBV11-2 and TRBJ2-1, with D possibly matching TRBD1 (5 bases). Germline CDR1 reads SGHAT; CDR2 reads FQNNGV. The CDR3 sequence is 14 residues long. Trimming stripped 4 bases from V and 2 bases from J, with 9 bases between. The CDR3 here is CASSSRVAYNEQFF. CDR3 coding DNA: TGTGCCAGCAGCTCCAGGGTTGCCTACAATGAGCAGTTCTTC.

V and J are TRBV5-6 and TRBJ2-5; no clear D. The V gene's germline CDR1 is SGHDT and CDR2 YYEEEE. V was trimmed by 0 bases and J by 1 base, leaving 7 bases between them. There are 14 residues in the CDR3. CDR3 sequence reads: CASSLVGSQETQYF. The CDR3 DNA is TGTGCCAGCAGCTTGGTTGGCAGCCAAGAGACCCAGTACTTC.

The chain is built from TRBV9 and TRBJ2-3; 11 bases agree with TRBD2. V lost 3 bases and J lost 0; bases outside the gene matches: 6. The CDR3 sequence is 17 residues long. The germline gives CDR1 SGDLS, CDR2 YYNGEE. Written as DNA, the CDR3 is TGTGCCAGCAGCGGTAGCGGGGGGGTCTATAGCACAGATACGCAGTATTTT. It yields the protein CASSGSGGVYSTDTQYF. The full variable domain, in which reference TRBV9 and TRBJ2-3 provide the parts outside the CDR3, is DSGVTQTPKHLITATGQRVTLRCSPRSGDLSVYWYQQSLDQGLQFLIQYYNGEERAKGNILERFSAQQFPDLHSELNLSSLELGDSALYFCASSGSGGVYSTDTQYFGPGTRLTVL.

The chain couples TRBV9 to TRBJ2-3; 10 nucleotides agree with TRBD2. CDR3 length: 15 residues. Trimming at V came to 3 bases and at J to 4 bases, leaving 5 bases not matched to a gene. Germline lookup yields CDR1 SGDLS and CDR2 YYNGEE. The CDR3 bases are TGTGCCAGCAGCGCAGATGGACTAGCGGCAGATACGCAGTATTTT. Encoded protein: CASSADGLAADTQYF.

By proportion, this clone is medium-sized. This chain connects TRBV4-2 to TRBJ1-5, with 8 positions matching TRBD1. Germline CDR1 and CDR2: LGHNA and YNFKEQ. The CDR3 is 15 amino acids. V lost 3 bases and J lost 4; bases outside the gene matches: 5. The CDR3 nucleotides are TGTGCCAGCAGCCAGACAGGGGAGGGGAATCAGCCCCAGCATTTT. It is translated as CASSQTGEGNQPQHF.

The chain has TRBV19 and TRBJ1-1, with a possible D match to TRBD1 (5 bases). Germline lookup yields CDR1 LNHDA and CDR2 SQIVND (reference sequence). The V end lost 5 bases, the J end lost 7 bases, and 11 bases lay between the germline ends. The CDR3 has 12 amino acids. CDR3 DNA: TGTGCCAGTAGTCAGGGCTTCAATGAAGCTTTCTTT. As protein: CASSQGFNEAFF.

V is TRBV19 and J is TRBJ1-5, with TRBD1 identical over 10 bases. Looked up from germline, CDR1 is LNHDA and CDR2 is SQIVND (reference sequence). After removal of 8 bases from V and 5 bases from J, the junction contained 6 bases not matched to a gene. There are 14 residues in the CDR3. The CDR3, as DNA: TGTGCCAGTTGGACAGGGGGAGGGGATCAGCCCCAGCATTTT. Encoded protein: CASWTGGGDQPQHF.

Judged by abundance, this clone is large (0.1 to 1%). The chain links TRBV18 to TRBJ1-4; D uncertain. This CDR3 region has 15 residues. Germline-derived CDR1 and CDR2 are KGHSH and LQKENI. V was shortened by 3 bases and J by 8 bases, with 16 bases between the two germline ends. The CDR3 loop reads CASSPRAPGGEKLFF. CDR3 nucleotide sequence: TGTGCCAGCTCACCGCGAGCCCCCGGAGGCGAAAAACTGTTTTTT.

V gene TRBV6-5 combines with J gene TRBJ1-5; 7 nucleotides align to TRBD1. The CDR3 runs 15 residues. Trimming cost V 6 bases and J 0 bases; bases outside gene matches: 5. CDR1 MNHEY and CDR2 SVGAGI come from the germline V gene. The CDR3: CASRPTGNSNQPQHF. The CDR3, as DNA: TGTGCCAGCAGACCGACAGGGAATAGCAATCAGCCCCAGCATTTT.